This TCR beta chain was recovered during a study of blood T cell repertoires in COVID-19. Per the original methods: Quantification of nucleated cells was approximated via reference gene primer amplification. Assay used: immunoSEQ multiplex PCR; TCRdb lists only in-frame clones, some missing. D and trimming come from the DNA, and the V and J calls and clone size come from that table. This sample yields 200,000 to 250,000 clones, of which 70% to 90% are seen a single time; around 0.8% belongs to the top ten. Participant age was roughly 18 to 100 years, and participants resided in roughly 24 US areas. Participant-given clinical history determined each cohort assignment. Within 2 weeks of study entry, exposed participants had contacted a PCR-confirmed or clinician-diagnosed COVID-19 case. V shed 4 bases and J 5 bases; nucleotides not matched to a gene: 9. The CDR3 consists of 16 residues. CDR1 LGHNA and CDR2 YNFKEQ come from the germline V gene.

This clonotype was sampled from a man over 45 who had been exposed to COVID-19. The source material was PBMCs or T cells enriched from blood (not recorded which). The V and J genes are TRBV4-2 and TRBJ2-7, with 12 bases aligning to TRBD2. CDR3 bases: TGTGCCAGCAGCCGACCGACTAGCGGGAGTGATCACGAGCAGTACGTC. This translates into CASSRPTSGSDHEQYV.